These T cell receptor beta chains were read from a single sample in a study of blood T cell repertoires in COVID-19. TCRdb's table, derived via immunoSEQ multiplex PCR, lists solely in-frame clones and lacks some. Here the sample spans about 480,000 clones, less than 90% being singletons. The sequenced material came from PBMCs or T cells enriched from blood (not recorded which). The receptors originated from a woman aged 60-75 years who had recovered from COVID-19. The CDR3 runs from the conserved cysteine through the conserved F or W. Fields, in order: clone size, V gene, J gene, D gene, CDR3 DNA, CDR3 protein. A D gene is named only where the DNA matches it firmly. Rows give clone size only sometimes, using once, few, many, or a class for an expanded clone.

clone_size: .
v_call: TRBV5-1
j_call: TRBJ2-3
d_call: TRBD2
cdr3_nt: TGCGCCAGCAGCTTGTGGGCTAGCGGGGGGTCGAGCACAGATACGCAGTATTTT
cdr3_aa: CASSLWASGGSSTDTQYF

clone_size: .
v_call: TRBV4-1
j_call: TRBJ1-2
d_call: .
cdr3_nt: TGCGCCAGCAGCCAAGTTGGCCTTTATGGCTACACCTTC
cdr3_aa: CASSQVGLYGYTF

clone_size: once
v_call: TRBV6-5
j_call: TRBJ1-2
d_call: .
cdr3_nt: TGTGCCAGCAGTTACTTAGCAAGTGGCGGCTACACCTTC
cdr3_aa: CASSYLASGGYTF

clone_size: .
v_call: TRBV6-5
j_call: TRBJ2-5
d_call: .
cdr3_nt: TGTGCCAGCAGGTCTCGAGGGCAACAAGAGACCCAGTACTTC
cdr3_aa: CASRSRGQQETQYF

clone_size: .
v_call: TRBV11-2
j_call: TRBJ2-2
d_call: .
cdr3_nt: TGTGCCAGCAGCTGGAACAGGATATCCGGGGAGCTGTTTTTT
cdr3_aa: CASSWNRISGELFF

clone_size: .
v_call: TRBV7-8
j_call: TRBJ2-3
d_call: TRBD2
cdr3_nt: TGTGCCAGCAGCCCCAGGTGGGCGGGGGAGGGCACAGATACGCAGTATTTT
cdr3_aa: CASSPRWAGEGTDTQYF

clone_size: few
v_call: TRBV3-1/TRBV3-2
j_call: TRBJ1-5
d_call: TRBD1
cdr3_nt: TGTGCCAGCAGCCTACAGGGGTCCGGCAATCAGCCCCAGCATTTT
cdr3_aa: CASSLQGSGNQPQHF

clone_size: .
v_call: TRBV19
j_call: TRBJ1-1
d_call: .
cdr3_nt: TGTGCCAGTAGTATTTTTGAGTCAAGTCGGGTCTTT
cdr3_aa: CASSIFESSRVF

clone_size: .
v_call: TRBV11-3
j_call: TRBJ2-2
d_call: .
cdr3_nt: TGTGCCAGCAGCCATCGGGGGCGGGGGACCACCGGGGAGCTGTTTTTT
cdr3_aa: CASSHRGRGTTGELFF

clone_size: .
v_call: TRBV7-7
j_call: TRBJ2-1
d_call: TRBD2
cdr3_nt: TGTGCTAGCAGCTTAGCGGGGGGGGTAGGCAATGAGCAGTTCTTC
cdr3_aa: CASSLAGGVGNEQFF

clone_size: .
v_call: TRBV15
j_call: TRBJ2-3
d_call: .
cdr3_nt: TGTGCCACCAGCAGAGATTTCTCTAGCACAGATACGCAGTATTTT
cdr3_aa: CATSRDFSSTDTQYF

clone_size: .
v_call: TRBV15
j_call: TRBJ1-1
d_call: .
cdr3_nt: TGTGCCACCACCACTCAGGGGTCGAACACTGAAGCTTTCTTT
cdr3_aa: CATTTQGSNTEAFF

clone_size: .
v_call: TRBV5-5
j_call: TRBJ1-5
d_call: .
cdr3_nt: TGTGCCAGCAGCTTGCAAACCGGGTATCAGCCCCAGCATTTT
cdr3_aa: CASSLQTGYQPQHF

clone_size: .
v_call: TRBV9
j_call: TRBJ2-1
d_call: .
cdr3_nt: TGTGCCAGCAGCGTAGGGGACTGGTACAATGAGCAGTTCTTC
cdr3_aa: CASSVGDWYNEQFF

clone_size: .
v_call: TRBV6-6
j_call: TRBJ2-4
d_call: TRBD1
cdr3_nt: TGTGCCAGCAGTTACGGGCGTCGGGACAGTAAAAACATTCAGTACTTC
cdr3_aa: CASSYGRRDSKNIQYF

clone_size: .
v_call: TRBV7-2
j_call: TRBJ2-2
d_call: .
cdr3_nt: TGTGCCAGCAGCTTTATTCTCGGTACCGGGGAGCTGTTTTTT
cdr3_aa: CASSFILGTGELFF

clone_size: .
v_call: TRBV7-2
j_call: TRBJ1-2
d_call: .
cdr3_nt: TGTGCCAGCAGCCTACAGGGATTCCGTAACTATGGCTACACCTTC
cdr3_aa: CASSLQGFRNYGYTF

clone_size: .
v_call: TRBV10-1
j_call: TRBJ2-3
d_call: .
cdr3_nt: TGCGCCAGCAGTGAGGGGCTCTTCCCCACAGATACGCAGTATTTT
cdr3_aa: CASSEGLFPTDTQYF

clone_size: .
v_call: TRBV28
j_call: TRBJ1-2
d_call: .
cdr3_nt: TGTGCCAACAGTCCCTCAGGGGCCCTATTGGGCTACACCTTC
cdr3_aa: CANSPSGALLGYTF

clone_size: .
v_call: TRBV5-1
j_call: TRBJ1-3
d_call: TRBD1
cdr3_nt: TGCGCCAGCAGCTCCGGACAGGGAGGAAACACCATATATTTT
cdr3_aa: CASSSGQGGNTIYF

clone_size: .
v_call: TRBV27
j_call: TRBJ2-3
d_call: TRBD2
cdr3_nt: TGTGCCAGCAGGGGACTAGCGGGGGTTCGAGACACAGATACGCAGTATTTT
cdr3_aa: CASRGLAGVRDTDTQYF

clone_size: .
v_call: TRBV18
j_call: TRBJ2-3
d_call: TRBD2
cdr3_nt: TGTGCCAGCTCACGGACAGCGGGGGACACAGATACGCAGTATTTT
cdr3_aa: CASSRTAGDTDTQYF

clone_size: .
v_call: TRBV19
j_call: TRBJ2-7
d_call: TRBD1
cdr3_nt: TGTGCCAGTAGTCCCCGTCCGGGACAGGGGATTTTCTACGAGCAGTACTTC
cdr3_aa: CASSPRPGQGIFYEQYF

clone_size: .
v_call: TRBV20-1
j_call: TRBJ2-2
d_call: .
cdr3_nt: TGCAGTGCTAGTGACACGAACACCGGGGAGCTGTTTTTT
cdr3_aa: CSASDTNTGELFF

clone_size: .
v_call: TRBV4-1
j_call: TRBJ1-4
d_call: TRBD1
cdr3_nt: TGCGCCAGCAGCCATCCCGGGACAGGGAATGAAAAACTGTTTTTT
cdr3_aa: CASSHPGTGNEKLFF

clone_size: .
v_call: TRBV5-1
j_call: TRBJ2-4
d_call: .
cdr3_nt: TGCGCCAGCAGCTTTGACCAGGGTTTGGGAAACATTCAGTACTTC
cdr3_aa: CASSFDQGLGNIQYF

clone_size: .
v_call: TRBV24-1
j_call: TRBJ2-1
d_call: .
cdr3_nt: TGTGCCACCAGTTTACCAGGGAAAGACAATGAGCAGTTCTTC
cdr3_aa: CATSLPGKDNEQFF

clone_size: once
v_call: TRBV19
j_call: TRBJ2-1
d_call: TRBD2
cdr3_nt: TGTGCCACCCGTAGCGGGGGGCTAAATGAGCAGTTCTTC
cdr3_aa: CATRSGGLNEQFF

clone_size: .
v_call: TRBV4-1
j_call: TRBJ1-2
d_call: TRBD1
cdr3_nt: TGCGCCAGCAGCCAACCGGACAGGGCCTATGGCTACACCTTC
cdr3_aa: CASSQPDRAYGYTF

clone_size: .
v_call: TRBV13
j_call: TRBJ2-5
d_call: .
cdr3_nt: TGTGCCAGCAGCTTAGTAGCGCCAGCTAGGGAGACCCAGTACTTC
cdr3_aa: CASSLVAPARETQYF

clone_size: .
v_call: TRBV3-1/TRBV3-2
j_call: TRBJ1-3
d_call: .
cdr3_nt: TGTGCCAGCAGCCAAGGACAGTCTGGAAACACCATATATTTT
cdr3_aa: CASSQGQSGNTIYF

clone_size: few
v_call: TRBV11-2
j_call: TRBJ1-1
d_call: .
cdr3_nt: TGTGCCAGCAGCTTAGTGGTAGCGAACACTGAAGCTTTCTTT
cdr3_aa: CASSLVVANTEAFF

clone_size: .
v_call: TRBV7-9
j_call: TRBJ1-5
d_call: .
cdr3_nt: TGTGCCAGCAGCTTAGGAGGCCCCAATCAGCCCCAGCATTTT
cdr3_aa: CASSLGGPNQPQHF